The 9 T cell receptor beta chains given below trace back to one sample, sequenced in a study of OX40 agonist ivuxolimab in advanced cancers. The method was immunoSEQ multiplex PCR; TCRdb's version includes in-frame clones alone and lacks a portion of them. This table holds more than 65,000 clones, roughly 80% found once. This specimen was CD4+ or CD8+ T cells sorted from blood, taken in a trial of the OX40 agonist ivuxolimab. The receptors here all came from an adult with an advanced solid tumor such as melanoma, head and neck, liver or kidney cancer.

The chain is built from TRBV2 and TRBJ1-6, with TRBD1 identical over 8 bases. CDR3 length equals 16 residues. CDR1 SNHLY and CDR2 FYNNEI come from the germline V gene. J gave up 4 bases and V 6 bases, and 8 bases lay outside the gene matches. The CDR3 bases are TGTGCCAGCAGGGGAGACAGGGGTAATTATAATTCACCCCTCCACTTT. It is translated as CASRGDRGNYNSPLHF.

The chain uses TRBV5-1 and TRBJ2-3, with 7 bases lining up with TRBD2. This CDR3 has 14 residues. Germline CDR1 is SGHRS and CDR2 is YFSETQ. The V gene end was trimmed by 2 bases and the J gene end by 8 bases; junction bases not matched to a gene: 8. In nucleotides, the CDR3 is TGCGCCAGCAGCTTTGCGGGAGTCGAGGGTACGCAGTATTTT. As protein: CASSFAGVEGTQYF.

V and J are TRBV25-1 and TRBJ1-4, with a possible D match to TRBD1 (5 bases). In germline, CDR1 is MGHDK, CDR2 SYGVNS. This CDR3 region has 14 residues. V lost 1 base, J lost 7 bases, and 10 bases lay in between. In nucleotides, the CDR3 is TGTGCCAGCAGTGAATGGGGACGTCTTGAAAAACTGTTTTTT. Protein product: CASSEWGRLEKLFF.

This clone was detected only a few times. The chain has TRBV6-5 and TRBJ1-3, with TRBD1 matching 7 bases. Trimming took 2 bases from V and 2 from J; bases not matched to a gene: 6. The CDR3 spans 16 residues. Germline-derived CDR1 and CDR2 are MNHEY and SVGAGI. CDR3 sequence reads: CASSYGGGQTGNTIYF. CDR3 bases: TGTGCCAGCAGTTACGGTGGGGGACAGACTGGAAACACCATATATTTT.

The rearrangement uses TRBV5-1 and TRBJ2-7, with unresolved D. Trimming stripped 4 bases from V and 6 bases from J, with 17 bases between. The CDR3 is made up of 14 amino acids. The V gene's germline CDR1 is SGHRS and CDR2 YFSETQ. The CDR3 spells CASSGAGDWGEQYF. CDR3 coding DNA: TGCGCCAGCAGCGGAGCCGGAGATTGGGGCGAGCAGTACTTC. The full variable domain, in which reference TRBV5-1 and TRBJ2-7 provide the parts outside the CDR3, is KAGVTQTPRYLIKTRGQQVTLSCSPISGHRSVSWYQQTPGQGLQFLFEYFSETQRNKGNFPGRFSGRQFSNSRSEMNVSTLELGDSALYLCASSGAGDWGEQYFGPGTRLTVT.

This chain connects TRBV5-4 to TRBJ2-6, with D perhaps assigned TRBD1 or TRBD2 (5 bases each). CDR1 is SGHNT, CDR2 YYREEE, per germline (reference sequence). The CDR3 is 16 amino acids. V was cut by 3 bases and J by 0 bases, with 10 bases left in between. The CDR3: CASSSGRSSGANVLTF. CDR3 in DNA: TGTGCCAGCAGCTCGGGACGTTCCTCTGGGGCCAACGTCCTGACTTTC.

This sequence joins TRBV7-8 and TRBJ1-5; 9 nucleotides line up with TRBD1. V gave up 0 bases and J gave up 4 bases; unmatched junction bases: 1. The V gene's germline CDR1 is SGHVS and CDR2 FQNEAQ. This CDR3 is built from 15 residues. The CDR3 reads CASSLAGTGNQPQHF. CDR3 sequence (DNA): TGTGCCAGCAGCTTAGCTGGGACAGGGAATCAGCCCCAGCATTTT.

The V and J genes are TRBV5-8 and TRBJ2-1; tentatively, D is TRBD1 or TRBD2 (5 bases each). Germline CDR1 is SGHTS and CDR2 is YDEGEE. The CDR3 sequence is 14 residues long. Trimming removed 1 base from V and 7 bases from J, with 12 bases in between. The CDR3 here is CASSLWGPRNEQFF. CDR3 bases: TGTGCCAGCAGCTTGTGGGGACCCCGAAATGAGCAGTTCTTC.

The chain uses TRBV29-1 and TRBJ1-2, with D perhaps matching TRBD1 (6 bases). The germline V and J ends were trimmed by 1 base and 5 bases, with 14 bases remaining between them. The CDR3 length is 14 residues. The germline gives CDR1 SQVTM, CDR2 ANQGSEA. CDR3 in DNA: TGCAGCGTTGAAGTGACAGGTGTACAGTATGGCTACACCTTC. Translation: CSVEVTGVQYGYTF.